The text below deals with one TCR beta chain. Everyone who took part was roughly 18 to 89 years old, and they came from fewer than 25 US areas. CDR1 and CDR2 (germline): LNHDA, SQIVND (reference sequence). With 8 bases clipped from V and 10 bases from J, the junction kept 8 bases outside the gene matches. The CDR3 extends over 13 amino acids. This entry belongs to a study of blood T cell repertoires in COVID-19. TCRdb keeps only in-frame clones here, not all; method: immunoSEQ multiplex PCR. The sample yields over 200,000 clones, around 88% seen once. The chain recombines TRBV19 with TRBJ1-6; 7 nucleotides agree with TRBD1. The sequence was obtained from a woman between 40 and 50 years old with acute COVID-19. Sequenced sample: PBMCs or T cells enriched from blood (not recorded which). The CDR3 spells CASHRDSGSPLHF. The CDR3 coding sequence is TGTGCCAGTCACCGGGACAGCGGATCACCCCTCCACTTT.